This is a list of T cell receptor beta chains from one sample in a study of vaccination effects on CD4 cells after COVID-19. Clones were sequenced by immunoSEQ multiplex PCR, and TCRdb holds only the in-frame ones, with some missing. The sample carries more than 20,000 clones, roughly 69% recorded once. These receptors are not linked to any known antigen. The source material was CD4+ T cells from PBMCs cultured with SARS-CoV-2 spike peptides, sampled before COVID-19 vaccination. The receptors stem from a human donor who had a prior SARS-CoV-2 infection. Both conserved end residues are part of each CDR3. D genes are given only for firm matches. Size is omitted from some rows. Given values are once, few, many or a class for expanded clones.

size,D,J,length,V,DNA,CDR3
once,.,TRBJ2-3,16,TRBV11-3,TGTGCCAGCAGCTTAGGCGCTGCGCTTGGTACAGATACGCAGTATTTT,CASSLGAALGTDTQYF
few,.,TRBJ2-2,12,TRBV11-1,TGTGCCAGCAGCCTATTCACCGGGGAGCTGTTTTTT,CASSLFTGELFF
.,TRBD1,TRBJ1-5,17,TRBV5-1,TGCGCCAGCAGCAAGGAGCCGATTACAGGGGGCCTAGGGACCCAGCATTTT,CASSKEPITGGLGTQHF
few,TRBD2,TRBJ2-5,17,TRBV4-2,TGTGCCAGCAGCAACCAGGGCGCCAGACTAGCGGGAGAGACCCAGTACTTC,CASSNQGARLAGETQYF
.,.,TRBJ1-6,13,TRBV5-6,TGTGCCAGCAGCGCCATGCCGAATTCACCCCTCCACTTT,CASSAMPNSPLHF
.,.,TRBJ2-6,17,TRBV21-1,TGTGCCAGCAGCAAATTCGAACGGATCTCTGGGGCCAACGTCCTGACTTTC,CASSKFERISGANVLTF
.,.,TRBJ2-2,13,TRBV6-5,TGTGCCACCCGGATCTTTAGCACCGGGGAGCTGTTTTTT,CATRIFSTGELFF
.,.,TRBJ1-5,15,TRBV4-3,TGCGCCAGCAGCCAAGCGAGGAGCTTAGATCAGCCCCAGCATTTT,CASSQARSLDQPQHF
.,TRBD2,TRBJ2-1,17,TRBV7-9,TGTGCCAGCAGCTTAGGCGGGAGGGCCGTCCTCGGCAATGAGCAGTTCTTC,CASSLGGRAVLGNEQFF
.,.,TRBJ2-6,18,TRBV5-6,TGTGCCAGCAGCGAACCCGGGCGGCGAAGCTCTGGGGCCAACGTCCTGACTTTC,CASSEPGRRSSGANVLTF
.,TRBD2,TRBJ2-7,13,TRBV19,TGTGCCAGTAGTATCGGGAGGGACTACGAGCAGTACTTC,CASSIGRDYEQYF
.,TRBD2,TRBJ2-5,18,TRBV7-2,TGTGCCAGCAGCTTAGCCCTCGGACTAGCGGGAGGACAAGAGACCCAGTACTTC,CASSLALGLAGGQETQYF
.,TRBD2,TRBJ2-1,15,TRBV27,TGTGCCAGCAGTTCACTAGCGGGAGGGGGGAGTGAGCAGTTCTTC,CASSSLAGGGSEQFF
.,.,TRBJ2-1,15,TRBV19,TGTGCCAGTAGTAGATCTATGATGGGGTACAATGAGCAGTTCTTC,CASSRSMMGYNEQFF
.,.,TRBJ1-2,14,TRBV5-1,TGCGCCAGCAGCTTGGCGGGGGCTGGCTATGGCTACACCTTC,CASSLAGAGYGYTF
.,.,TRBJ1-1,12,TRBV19,TGTGCCAGTTTGTCCCTCGGGACTGAAGCTTTCTTT,CASLSLGTEAFF
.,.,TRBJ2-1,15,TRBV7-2,TGTGCCAGCAGCTCAGCACGGGGGCTAGCAGGTGAGCAGTTCTTC,CASSSARGLAGEQFF
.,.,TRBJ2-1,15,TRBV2,TGTGCCAGCAGTGAAGCGGGGCGGGACTACAATGAGCAGTTCTTC,CASSEAGRDYNEQFF
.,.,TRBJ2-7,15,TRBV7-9,TGTGCCAGCAGCTTGGGGGACACCGGAACCTACGAGCAGTACTTC,CASSLGDTGTYEQYF
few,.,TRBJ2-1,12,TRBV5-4,TGTGCCAGCAGCTTGGGACTAGATGAGCAGTTCTTC,CASSLGLDEQFF
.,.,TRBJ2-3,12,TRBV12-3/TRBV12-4,TGTGCCAGCAGTTTTTACTCGGATACGCAGTATTTT,CASSFYSDTQYF
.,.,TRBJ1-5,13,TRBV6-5,TGTGCCAGCAGCCTCCGGAGCAATCAGCCCCAGCATTTT,CASSLRSNQPQHF
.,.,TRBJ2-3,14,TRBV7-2,TGTGCCAGCAGCTCGGCCAACAGGGTTGGTACGCAGTATTTT,CASSSANRVGTQYF
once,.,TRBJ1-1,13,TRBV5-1,TGCGCCAGCAGCTCCGACCCCGGGACTGAAGCTTTCTTT,CASSSDPGTEAFF
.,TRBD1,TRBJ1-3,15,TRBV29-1,TGCAGTGCAACTGGGACAGGGAAGTTCGGAAACACCATATATTTT,CSATGTGKFGNTIYF
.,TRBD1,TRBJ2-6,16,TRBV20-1,TGCAGTGCTAGTGAGGGACAGGGGGCTGGGGCCAACGTCCTGACTTTC,CSASEGQGAGANVLTF
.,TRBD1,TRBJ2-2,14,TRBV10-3,TGTGCCATCAGTGGGGACAGAAACACCGGGGAGCTGTTTTTT,CAISGDRNTGELFF
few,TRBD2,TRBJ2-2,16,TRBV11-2,TGTGCCAGCAGCTTTATAGCGGGGTCGTCCACCGGGGAGCTGTTTTTT,CASSFIAGSSTGELFF
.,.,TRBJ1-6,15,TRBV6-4,TGTTCTCATACCCATAACGGACCTACACAGTCACCCCTCCACTTT,CSHTHNGPTQSPLHF